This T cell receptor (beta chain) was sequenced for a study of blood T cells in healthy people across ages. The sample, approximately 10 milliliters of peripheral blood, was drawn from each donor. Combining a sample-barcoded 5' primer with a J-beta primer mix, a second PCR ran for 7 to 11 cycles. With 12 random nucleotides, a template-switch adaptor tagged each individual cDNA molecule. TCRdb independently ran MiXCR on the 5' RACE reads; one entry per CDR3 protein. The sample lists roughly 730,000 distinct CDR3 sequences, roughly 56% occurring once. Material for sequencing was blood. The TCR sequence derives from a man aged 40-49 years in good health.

This chain's CDR3 is CSAVPGLAGIGNEQFF. In DNA, the CDR3 is TGCAGTGCTGTTCCAGGACTAGCGGGAATTGGCAATGAGCAGTTCTTC. The J gene is TRBJ2-1, the V gene TRBV20-1; TRBD2 agrees at 12 bases. V shed 5 bases, J shed 6 bases, and the junction held 11 bases outside the gene matches. Per the germline V gene, CDR1 is DFQATT and CDR2 is SNEGSKA (reference sequence). This CDR3 contains 16 residues.